These 26 T cell receptor beta chains share one sample of origin, sequenced in a study of neoadjuvant nivolumab and ipilimumab in lung cancer (dated by TCRdb to 2018 to 2020). Per the publication, the time point label means: at surgical resection after neoadjuvant nivolumab +/- ipilimumab. Receptors were amplified or captured by the immunoSEQ multiplex PCR assay. The clones in this table, taken by TCRdb from immuneACCESS, are in-frame only. Not every clone is retained; where verified, under half of the shortfall comes from an unresolved V gene, and the cause of the rest is unknown. Here the sample has more than 25,000 clones; more than 75% occur a single time. The top ten clones comprise more than 6.5% of the sample. The material sequenced was tumor tissue, taken after neoadjuvant nivolumab, alone or with ipilimumab, at or shortly before surgery. The receptors shown here come from an adult with non-small cell lung cancer.

This chain uses TRBV12-5 with TRBJ1-5; the D is unclear. Trimming pared 4 bases from V and 0 bases from J, leaving 4 bases between. Germline assignment: CDR1 LGHNT and CDR2 FRNRAP. The CDR3 is 13 amino acids. The CDR3 protein is CASGWNSNQPQHF. The CDR3 DNA reads TGTGCTAGTGGTTGGAATAGCAATCAGCCCCAGCATTTT.

A single count supports this clone. The CDR3 nucleotides read TGCGCCAGCAGCCGGACGCCGGGCGGGGGACAGTTCTTC. Translation: CASSRTPGGGQFF. The genes are TRBV5-1 and TRBJ2-1; 7 positions agree with TRBD2. From germline, CDR1 is SGHRS and CDR2 YFSETQ. This CDR3 is 13 amino acids long. With 4 bases clipped from V and 13 bases from J, the junction kept 11 bases outside the gene matches.

V usage is TRBV29-1 and J usage is TRBJ2-5, with D perhaps matching TRBD2 (6 bases). CDR1 and CDR2 (germline): SQVTM, ANQGSEA. Trimming took off 4 bases at V and 4 bases at J, with 13 bases between the two ends. This CDR3 comprises 13 residues. The CDR3 protein is CSVGGGALETQYF. CDR3 coding DNA: TGCAGCGTTGGCGGCGGGGCGTTAGAGACCCAGTACTTC.

The chain has TRBV30 and TRBJ1-1; D gene unclear. Looked up from germline, CDR1 is GTSNPN and CDR2 is SVGIG (reference sequence). V lost 0 bases and J lost 1, with 9 bases in between. CDR3 length: 14 residues. The CDR3 sequence is CAWSVLGRNTEAFF. In DNA, the CDR3 is TGTGCCTGGAGTGTACTCGGCAGGAACACTGAAGCTTTCTTT.

V and J are TRBV30 and TRBJ2-3, with D possibly being TRBD2 (5 bases). In germline, CDR1 is GTSNPN, CDR2 SVGIG (reference sequence). Trimming removed 2 bases from V and 0 bases from J, with 9 bases in between. The CDR3 extends over 14 amino acids. Here the CDR3 reads CAWSSLASTDTQYF. The CDR3 DNA is TGTGCCTGGAGTTCGCTAGCTAGCACAGATACGCAGTATTTT.

This chain uses TRBV19 with TRBJ2-5; 7 bases align to TRBD2. Trimming took 0 bases from V and 9 from J; bases not matched to a gene: 13. The CDR3 spans 16 residues. Germline CDR1 reads LNHDA; CDR2 reads SQIVND (reference sequence). CDR3 nucleotide sequence: TGTGCCAGTAGTATAGATCAGGCTAGCGGAGCCTTGGCCCAGTACTTC. Translated, it gives CASSIDQASGALAQYF.

This clone was observed a few times. The rearrangement joins TRBV10-1 to TRBJ1-1, with D possibly TRBD1 on 5 matching bases. CDR3 size: 15 residues. Trimming shortened V by 3 bases and J by 0 bases, and 11 bases separated the two germline ends. Germline V gene data show CDR1 as WNHNN and CDR2 as SYGVQD (reference sequence). CDR3 sequence: CASSDAGTMNTEAFF. CDR3 bases: TGCGCCAGCAGTGATGCGGGGACTATGAACACTGAAGCTTTCTTT.

V gene TRBV2 combines with J gene TRBJ2-1; 8 bases agree with TRBD2. Germline loops: CDR1 SNHLY, CDR2 FYNNEI. The CDR3 has 18 amino acids. Trimming cost V 2 bases and J 3 bases; bases outside gene matches: 12. The CDR3 region has the DNA TGTGCCAGCAGTGAATGGGGGGTAGAGCGGGAGTACTACAATGAGCAGTTCTTC. Amino acid sequence: CASSEWGVEREYYNEQFF.

The gene calls are TRBV9 and TRBJ2-3; D unresolved. V lost 4 bases and J lost 4, with 10 bases in between. The CDR3 consists of 13 residues. The germline gives CDR1 SGDLS, CDR2 YYNGEE. The CDR3 sequence is CASSLSRSDTQYF. As DNA, the CDR3 is TGTGCCAGCAGCCTGAGCAGGTCAGATACGCAGTATTTT.

This clone was counted a few times. The rearrangement uses TRBV10-3 and TRBJ2-7; 8 nucleotides agree with TRBD2. Germline values: CDR1 ENHRY, CDR2 SYGVKD. V lost 2 bases, J lost 3 bases, and 9 bases stayed unmatched. This CDR3 has 16 amino acids. The CDR3 DNA reads as TGTGCCATCAGTGAGACAATAGCGGGAAGCAACTACGAGCAGTACTTC. It codes for CAISETIAGSNYEQYF.

This chain uses TRBV6-5 with TRBJ1-5, with 8 bases fitting TRBD1. This CDR3 is built from 15 residues. The ends lost 6 bases at V and 0 bases at J; junction bases unmatched: 4. CDR1 and CDR2 from the germline V gene are MNHEY and SVGAGI. CDR3 region: CASRQGVDSNQPQHF. As DNA, the CDR3 is TGTGCCAGCAGACAGGGGGTTGATAGCAATCAGCCCCAGCATTTT.

This chain joins TRBV6-5 and TRBJ2-1; 9 nucleotides match TRBD1. Germline-derived CDR1 and CDR2 are MNHEY and SVGAGI. V shed 3 bases, J shed 8 bases, and the junction held 11 bases outside the gene matches. The CDR3 consists of 16 residues. The CDR3 here is CASSYMGQGFLHEQFF. CDR3 nucleotides: TGTGCCAGCAGTTATATGGGACAGGGTTTCTTACATGAGCAGTTCTTC.

This clone is a singleton in its sample. The chain is built from TRBV2 and TRBJ1-1; D is perhaps TRBD1 (5 bases). The CDR3 length is 13 residues. V lost 8 bases and J lost 1, with 11 bases in between. Germline V gives CDR1 SNHLY, CDR2 FYNNEI. This CDR3 is CASCADRNTEAFF. CDR3 coding DNA: TGTGCCAGCTGCGCAGACAGGAACACTGAAGCTTTCTTT. The variable domain in full, with the rest retrieved from reference TRBV2 and TRBJ1-1, is EPEVTQTPSHQVTQMGQEVILRCVPISNHLYFYWYRQILGQKVEFLVSFYNNEISEKSEIFDDQFSVERPDGSNFTLKIRSTKLEDSAMYFCASCADRNTEAFFGQGTRLTVV.

This clone was observed a few times. This chain uses TRBV6-1 with TRBJ1-1; D uncertain. This CDR3 spans 17 amino acids. V lost 0 bases and J lost 0, with 14 bases in between. CDR1 MNHNS and CDR2 SASEGT come from the germline V gene. The CDR3, as DNA: TGTGCCAGCAGTGAAGCGGCCAGTAGTTTGTTGAACACTGAAGCTTTCTTT. Protein product: CASSEAASSLLNTEAFF.

The rearrangement uses TRBV25-1 and TRBJ2-2, with 8 bases identical to TRBD1. Trimming removed 7 bases from V and 5 bases from J; junction bases left unmatched: 9. Germline CDR1 and CDR2: MGHDK and SYGVNS. This CDR3 spans 15 amino acids. CDR3 sequence reads: CASTETGGSTGELFF. CDR3 bases: TGTGCCAGCACCGAAACAGGGGGTAGTACCGGGGAGCTGTTTTTT.

V gene TRBV7-2 combines with J gene TRBJ2-1; TRBD1 matches at 7 bases. Trimming removed 2 bases from V and 8 bases from J; junction bases left unmatched: 6. Germline V gives CDR1 SGHTA, CDR2 FQGNSA. The CDR3 runs to 14 residues. CDR3: CASSLSLGGDEQFF. CDR3 coding DNA: TGTGCCAGCAGCTTATCACTAGGGGGCGATGAGCAGTTCTTC. Full variable domain (rest looked up from reference TRBV7-2 and TRBJ2-1): GAGVSQSPSNKVTEKGKDVELRCDPISGHTALYWYRQSLGQGLEFLIYFQGNSAPDKSGLPSDRFSAERTGGSVSTLTIQRTQQEDSAVYLCASSLSLGGDEQFFGPGTRLTVL.

CDR3 nucleotides: TGCAGCGTTGGTACTCAAACAACTAATGAAAAACTGTTTTTT. It translates to CSVGTQTTNEKLFF. V usage is TRBV29-1 and J usage is TRBJ1-4, with D unclear. This CDR3 is 14 amino acids long. Germline V gene sequence: CDR1 SQVTM, CDR2 ANQGSEA. Between the trimmed V and J ends, which lost 4 bases and 0 bases, there was a span of 9 bases. The whole variable domain, filled in from reference TRBV29-1 and TRBJ1-4, reads SAVISQKPSRDICQRGTSLTIQCQVDSQVTMMFWYRQQPGQSLTLIATANQGSEATYESGFVIDKFPISRPNLTFSTLTVSNMSPEDSSIYLCSVGTQTTNEKLFFGSGTQLSVL.

In nucleotides, the CDR3 is TGTGCCAGCTCACCACCGGACGGCCTTGAAGCTTTCTTT. Translating it yields CASSPPDGLEAFF. The chain links TRBV18 to TRBJ1-1, with unresolved D. CDR1 is KGHSH and CDR2 is LQKENI in the germline V gene. The ends were cut back, 0 bases at V and 7 bases at J, with 9 bases in the middle. The CDR3 totals 13 residues.

V is TRBV2 and J is TRBJ2-7, with D unresolved. The CDR3 runs to 12 residues. Germline assignment: CDR1 SNHLY and CDR2 FYNNEI. V shed 6 bases and J shed 6 bases, with 12 bases lying between them. CDR3 region: CASRDLGREQYF. The CDR3 DNA follows: TGTGCCAGCAGGGATCTAGGGCGCGAGCAGTACTTC.

In regard to this clone: Different DNA sequences within this sample yield the same CDR3. The chain uses TRBV25-1 and TRBJ2-7; D unresolved. Trimming took 4 bases from V and 2 from J, leaving 3 bases between them. This CDR3 is built from 11 residues. The germline CDR1 and CDR2 sequences are MGHDK and SYGVNS. The CDR3 region is CASSATYEQYF. The CDR3 DNA sequence: TGTGCCAGCAGTGCGACCTACGAGCAGTACTTC.

This chain joins TRBV6-5 and TRBJ1-2; D is perhaps TRBD1 (6 bases). With 2 bases removed from V and 5 bases from J, the gap between germline ends came to 18 bases. The CDR3 has 16 residues. Germline loops: CDR1 MNHEY, CDR2 SVGAGI. This CDR3 is CASSYHQLRQAYGYTF. CDR3 in DNA: TGTGCCAGCAGTTACCACCAGCTAAGACAGGCTTATGGCTACACCTTC.

This chain uses TRBV7-2 with TRBJ2-1; D gene unclear. V was shortened by 4 bases and J by 4 bases, with 8 bases between the two germline ends. The CDR3 loop spans 13 amino acids. CDR1 and CDR2 from the germline V gene are SGHTA and FQGNSA. As DNA, the CDR3 is TGTGCCAGCAGCTACCAAGGATACAATGAGCAGTTCTTC. Amino acid sequence: CASSYQGYNEQFF.

The chain combines TRBV5-1 with TRBJ2-7; no reliable D call. The CDR3 loop spans 13 amino acids. Germline V gene data show CDR1 as SGHRS and CDR2 as YFSETQ. With 2 bases removed from V and 2 bases from J, the gap between germline ends came to 8 bases. This chain's CDR3 is CASSFSEAYEQYF. The CDR3 DNA reads TGCGCCAGCAGCTTTTCTGAAGCCTACGAGCAGTACTTC.

The rearrangement uses TRBV7-2 and TRBJ1-2; TRBD1 matches at 9 bases. The CDR3 is 11 amino acids. Germline CDR1 is SGHTA and CDR2 is FQGNSA. The V segment lost 8 bases and the J segment 8 bases; nucleotides outside the gene matches: 3. The DNA for the CDR3 is TGTGCCAGCGGGACAGGGTACGGCTACACCTTC. Translated, it gives CASGTGYGYTF.

The chain is built from TRBV11-3 and TRBJ2-1; D possibly corresponds to TRBD1 (5 bases). Per the germline V gene, CDR1 is SGHNT and CDR2 is YENEEA. V was trimmed by 1 base and J by 2 bases, leaving 9 bases between them. The CDR3 has 15 amino acids. In nucleotides, the CDR3 is TGTGCCAGCAGCTTAGGGCAGGGCGCCTACAATGAGCAGTTCTTC. Translating it yields CASSLGQGAYNEQFF. Filled out from reference TRBV11-3 and TRBJ2-1, the complete variable domain reads EAGVVQSPRYKIIEKKQPVAFWCNPISGHNTLYWYLQNLGQGPELLIRYENEEAVDDSQLPKDRFSAERLKGVDSTLKIQPAELGDSAVYLCASSLGQGAYNEQFFGPGTRLTVL.

The V and J genes are TRBV5-6 and TRBJ1-2; no clear D gene. The V end lost 0 bases, the J end lost 7 bases, and 19 bases lay between the germline ends. The CDR3 runs to 16 residues. Germline loops: CDR1 SGHDT, CDR2 YYEEEE. The CDR3 nucleotides read TGTGCCAGCAGCTTGGTGGCCCAACAGTGGGGTGGTGGCTACACCTTC. This encodes CASSLVAQQWGGGYTF.